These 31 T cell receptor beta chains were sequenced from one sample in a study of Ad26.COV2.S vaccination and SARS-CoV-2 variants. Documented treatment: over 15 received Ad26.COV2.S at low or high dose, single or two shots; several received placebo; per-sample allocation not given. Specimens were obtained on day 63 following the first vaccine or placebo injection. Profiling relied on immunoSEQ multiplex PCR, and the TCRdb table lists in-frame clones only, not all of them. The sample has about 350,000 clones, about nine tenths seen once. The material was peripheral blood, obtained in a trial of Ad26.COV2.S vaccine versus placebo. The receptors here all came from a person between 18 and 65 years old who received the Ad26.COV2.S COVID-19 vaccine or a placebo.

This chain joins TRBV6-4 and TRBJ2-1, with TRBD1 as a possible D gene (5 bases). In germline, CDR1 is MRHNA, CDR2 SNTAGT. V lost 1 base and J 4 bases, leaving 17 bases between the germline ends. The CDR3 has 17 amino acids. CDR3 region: CASSDLGARKGYNEQFF. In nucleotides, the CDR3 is TGTGCCAGCAGTGACTTAGGGGCCCGGAAGGGTTACAATGAGCAGTTCTTC.

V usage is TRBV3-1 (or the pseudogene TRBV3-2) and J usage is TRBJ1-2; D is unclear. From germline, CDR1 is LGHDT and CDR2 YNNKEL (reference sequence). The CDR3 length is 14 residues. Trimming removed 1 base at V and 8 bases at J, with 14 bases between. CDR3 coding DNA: TGTGCCAGCAGCCAAGGGTCTGAGTCCGGAGGCTACACCTTC. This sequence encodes CASSQGSESGGYTF.

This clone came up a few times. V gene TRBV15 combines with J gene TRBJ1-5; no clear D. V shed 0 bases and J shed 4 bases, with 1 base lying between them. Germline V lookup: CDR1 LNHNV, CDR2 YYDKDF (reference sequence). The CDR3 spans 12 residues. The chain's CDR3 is CATSRDNQPQHF. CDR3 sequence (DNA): TGTGCCACCAGCAGAGATAATCAGCCCCAGCATTTT.

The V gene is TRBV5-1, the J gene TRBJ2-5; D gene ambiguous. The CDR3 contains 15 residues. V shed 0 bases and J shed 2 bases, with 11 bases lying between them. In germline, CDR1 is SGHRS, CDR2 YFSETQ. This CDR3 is CASSLAWQAQETQYF. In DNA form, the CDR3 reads TGCGCCAGCAGCTTGGCCTGGCAGGCACAAGAGACCCAGTACTTC.

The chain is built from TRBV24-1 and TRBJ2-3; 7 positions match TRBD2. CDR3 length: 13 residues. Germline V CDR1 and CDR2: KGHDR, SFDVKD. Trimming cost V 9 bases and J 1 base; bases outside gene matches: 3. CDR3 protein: CATGREGTDTQYF. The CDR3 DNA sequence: TGTGCCACCGGACGGGAGGGCACAGATACGCAGTATTTT.

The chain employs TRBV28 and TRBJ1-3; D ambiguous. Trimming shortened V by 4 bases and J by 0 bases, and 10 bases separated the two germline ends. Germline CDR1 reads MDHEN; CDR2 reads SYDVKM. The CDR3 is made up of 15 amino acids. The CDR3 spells CASSSPRVSGNTIYF. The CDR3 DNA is TGTGCCAGCAGTTCGCCCCGGGTCTCTGGAAACACCATATATTTT.

The CDR3 spells CASSVPSGQGRDTQYF. The CDR3 coding sequence is TGCGCCAGCAGCGTACCCTCAGGACAGGGTCGAGATACGCAGTATTTT. The genes are TRBV5-1 and TRBJ2-3; TRBD1 matches at 8 bases. The V gene's germline CDR1 is SGHRS and CDR2 YFSETQ. The CDR3 spans 16 residues. V dropped 4 bases and J dropped 5; count of bases not matched to a gene: 12. The entire variable domain, with the rest obtained from reference TRBV5-1 and TRBJ2-3, is as follows: KAGVTQTPRYLIKTRGQQVTLSCSPISGHRSVSWYQQTPGQGLQFLFEYFSETQRNKGNFPGRFSGRQFSNSRSEMNVSTLELGDSALYLCASSVPSGQGRDTQYFGPGTRLTVL.

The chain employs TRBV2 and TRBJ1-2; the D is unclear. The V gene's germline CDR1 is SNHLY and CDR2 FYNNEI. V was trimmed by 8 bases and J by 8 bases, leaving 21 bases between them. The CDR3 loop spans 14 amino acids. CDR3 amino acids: CASYREGRRFGYTF. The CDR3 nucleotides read TGTGCCAGCTACAGAGAAGGGCGAAGATTCGGCTACACCTTC.

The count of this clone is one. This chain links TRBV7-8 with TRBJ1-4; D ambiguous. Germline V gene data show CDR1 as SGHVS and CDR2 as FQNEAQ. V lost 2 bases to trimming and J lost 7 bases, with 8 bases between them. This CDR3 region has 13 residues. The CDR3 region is CASSLKRGEKLFF. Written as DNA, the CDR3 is TGTGCCAGCAGCTTAAAACGGGGTGAAAAACTGTTTTTT. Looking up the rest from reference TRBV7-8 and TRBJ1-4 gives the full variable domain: GAGVSQSPRYKVAKRGQDVALRCDPISGHVSLFWYQQALGQGPEFLTYFQNEAQLDKSGLPSDRFFAERPEGSVSTLKIQRTQQEDSAVYLCASSLKRGEKLFFGSGTQLSVL.

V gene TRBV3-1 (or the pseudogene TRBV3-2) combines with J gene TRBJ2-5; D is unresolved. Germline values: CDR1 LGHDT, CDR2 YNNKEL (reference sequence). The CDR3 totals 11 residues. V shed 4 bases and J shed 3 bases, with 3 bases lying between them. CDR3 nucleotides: TGTGCCAGCAGCCGAGAAGAGACCCAGTACTTC. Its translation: CASSREETQYF.

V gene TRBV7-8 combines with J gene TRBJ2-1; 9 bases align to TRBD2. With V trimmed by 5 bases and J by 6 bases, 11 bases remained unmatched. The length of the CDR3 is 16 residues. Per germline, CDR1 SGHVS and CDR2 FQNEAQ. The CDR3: CASSRTGLATPNEQFF. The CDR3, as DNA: TGTGCCAGCAGCCGAACAGGACTAGCGACCCCCAATGAGCAGTTCTTC.

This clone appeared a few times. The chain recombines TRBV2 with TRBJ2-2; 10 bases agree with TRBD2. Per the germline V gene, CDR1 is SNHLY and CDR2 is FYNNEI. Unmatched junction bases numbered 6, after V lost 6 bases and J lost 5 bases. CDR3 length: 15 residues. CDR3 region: CASSQTSGRTGELFF. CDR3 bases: TGTGCCAGCAGCCAGACTAGCGGGCGGACCGGGGAGCTGTTTTTT.

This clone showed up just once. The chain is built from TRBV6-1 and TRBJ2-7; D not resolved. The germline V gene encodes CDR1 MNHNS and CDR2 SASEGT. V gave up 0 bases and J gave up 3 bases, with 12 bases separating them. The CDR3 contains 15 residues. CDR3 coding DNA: TGTGCCAGCAGTGAAGCGCCCGTAGGGATCTACGAGCAGTACTTC. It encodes CASSEAPVGIYEQYF.

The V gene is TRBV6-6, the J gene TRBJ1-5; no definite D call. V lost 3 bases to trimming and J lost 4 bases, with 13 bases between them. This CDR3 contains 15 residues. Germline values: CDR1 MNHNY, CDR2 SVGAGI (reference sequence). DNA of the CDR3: TGTGCCAGCAGTTATTCAGGACCCCTGAATCAGCCCCAGCATTTT. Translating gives CASSYSGPLNQPQHF.

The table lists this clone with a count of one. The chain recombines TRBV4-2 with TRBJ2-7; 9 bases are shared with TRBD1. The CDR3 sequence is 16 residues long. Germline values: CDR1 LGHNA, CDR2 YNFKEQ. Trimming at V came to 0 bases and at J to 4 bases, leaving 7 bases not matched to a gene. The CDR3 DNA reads TGTGCCAGCAGCCAAGAAACAGGGGGCTACCTGTACGAGCAGTACTTC. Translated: CASSQETGGYLYEQYF.

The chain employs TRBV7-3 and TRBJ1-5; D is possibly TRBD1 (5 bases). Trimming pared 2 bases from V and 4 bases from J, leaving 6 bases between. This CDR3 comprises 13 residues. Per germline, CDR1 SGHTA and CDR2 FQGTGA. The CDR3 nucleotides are TGTGCCAGCAGCTTAGGGGCGAATCAGCCCCAGCATTTT. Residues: CASSLGANQPQHF.

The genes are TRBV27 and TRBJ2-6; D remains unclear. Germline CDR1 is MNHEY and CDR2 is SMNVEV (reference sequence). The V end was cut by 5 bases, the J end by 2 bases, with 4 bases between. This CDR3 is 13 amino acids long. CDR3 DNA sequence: TGTGCCAGCAGTCTTGCTGGGGCCAACGTCCTGACTTTC. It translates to CASSLAGANVLTF.

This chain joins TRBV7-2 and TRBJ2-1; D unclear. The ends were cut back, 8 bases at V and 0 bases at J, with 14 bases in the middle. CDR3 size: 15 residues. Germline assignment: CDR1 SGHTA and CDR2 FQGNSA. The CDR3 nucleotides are TGTGCCAGCTGTTGTGGTTTGGGCTCCTACAATGAGCAGTTCTTC. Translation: CASCCGLGSYNEQFF.

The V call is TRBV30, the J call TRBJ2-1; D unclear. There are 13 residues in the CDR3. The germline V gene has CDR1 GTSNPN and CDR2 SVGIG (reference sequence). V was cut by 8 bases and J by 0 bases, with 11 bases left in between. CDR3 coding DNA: TGTGCCCGAACGGAGTCCTCCTACAATGAGCAGTTCTTC. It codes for CARTESSYNEQFF.

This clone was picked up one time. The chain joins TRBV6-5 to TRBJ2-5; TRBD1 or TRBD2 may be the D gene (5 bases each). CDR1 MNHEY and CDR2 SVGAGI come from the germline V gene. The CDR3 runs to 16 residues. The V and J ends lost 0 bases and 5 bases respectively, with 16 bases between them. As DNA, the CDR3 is TGTGCCAGCAGTTACTCCCCTCCGGGACCCGGGGAGACCCAGTACTTC. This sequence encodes CASSYSPPGPGETQYF.

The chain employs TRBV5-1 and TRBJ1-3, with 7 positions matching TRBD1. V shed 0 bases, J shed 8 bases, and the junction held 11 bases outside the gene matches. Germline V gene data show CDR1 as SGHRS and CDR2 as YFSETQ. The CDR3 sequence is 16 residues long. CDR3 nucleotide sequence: TGCGCCAGCAGCTTGGCCGGCAGGGGGTCTACGGACACCATATATTTT. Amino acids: CASSLAGRGSTDTIYF.

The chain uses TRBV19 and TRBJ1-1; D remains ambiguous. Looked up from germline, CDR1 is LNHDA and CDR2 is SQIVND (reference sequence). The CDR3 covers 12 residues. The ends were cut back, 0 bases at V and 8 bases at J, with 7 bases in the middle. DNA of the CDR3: TGTGCCAGTAGTATAGATCGCCTCGAAGCTTTCTTT. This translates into CASSIDRLEAFF.

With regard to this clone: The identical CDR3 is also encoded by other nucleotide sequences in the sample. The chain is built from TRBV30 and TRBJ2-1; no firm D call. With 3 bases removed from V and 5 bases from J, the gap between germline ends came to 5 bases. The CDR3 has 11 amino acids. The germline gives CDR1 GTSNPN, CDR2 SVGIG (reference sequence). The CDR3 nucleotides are TGTGCCTGGAGCCCCGACAATGAGCAGTTCTTC. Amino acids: CAWSPDNEQFF.

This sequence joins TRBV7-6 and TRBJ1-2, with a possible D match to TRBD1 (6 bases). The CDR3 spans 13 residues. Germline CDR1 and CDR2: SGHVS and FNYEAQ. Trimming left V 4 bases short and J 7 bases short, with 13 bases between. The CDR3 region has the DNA TGTGCCAGCAGCTACCCCGGGACACTTGGCTACACCTTC. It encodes CASSYPGTLGYTF.

The DNA for the CDR3 is TGTGCCAGCAGCCTAGAGGGGTTACAGTACTTC. Amino acid sequence: CASSLEGLQYF. The genes are TRBV7-2 and TRBJ2-7; D may match TRBD1 or TRBD2 (5 bases each). The V end lost 5 bases, the J end lost 10 bases, and 12 bases lay between the germline ends. This CDR3 region has 11 residues. The germline V gene encodes CDR1 SGHTA and CDR2 FQGNSA.

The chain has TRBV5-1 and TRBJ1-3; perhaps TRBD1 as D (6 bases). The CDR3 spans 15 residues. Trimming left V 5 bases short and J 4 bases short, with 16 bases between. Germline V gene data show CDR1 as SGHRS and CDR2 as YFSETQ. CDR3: CASSPRGATGNTIYF. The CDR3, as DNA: TGCGCCAGCAGTCCCCGGGGGGCGACGGGAAACACCATATATTTT. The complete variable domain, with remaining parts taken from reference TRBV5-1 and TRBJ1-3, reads KAGVTQTPRYLIKTRGQQVTLSCSPISGHRSVSWYQQTPGQGLQFLFEYFSETQRNKGNFPGRFSGRQFSNSRSEMNVSTLELGDSALYLCASSPRGATGNTIYFGEGSWLTVV.

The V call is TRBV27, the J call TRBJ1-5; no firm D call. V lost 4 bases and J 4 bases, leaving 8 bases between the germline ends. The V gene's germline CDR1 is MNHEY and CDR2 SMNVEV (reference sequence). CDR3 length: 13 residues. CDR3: CASSYGLNQPQHF. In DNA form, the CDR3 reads TGTGCCAGCAGTTACGGACTAAATCAGCCCCAGCATTTT.

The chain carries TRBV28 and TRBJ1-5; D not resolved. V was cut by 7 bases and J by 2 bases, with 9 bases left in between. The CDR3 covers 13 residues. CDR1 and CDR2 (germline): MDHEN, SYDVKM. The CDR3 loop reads CASNEGGNQPQHF. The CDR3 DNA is TGTGCCAGCAATGAGGGTGGCAATCAGCCCCAGCATTTT.

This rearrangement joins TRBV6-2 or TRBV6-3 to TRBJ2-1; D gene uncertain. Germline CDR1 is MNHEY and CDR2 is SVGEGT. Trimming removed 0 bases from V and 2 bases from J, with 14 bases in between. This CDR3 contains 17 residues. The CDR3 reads CASSYSNGPVTYNEQFF. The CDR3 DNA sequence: TGTGCCAGCAGTTACTCGAACGGGCCGGTTACCTACAATGAGCAGTTCTTC.

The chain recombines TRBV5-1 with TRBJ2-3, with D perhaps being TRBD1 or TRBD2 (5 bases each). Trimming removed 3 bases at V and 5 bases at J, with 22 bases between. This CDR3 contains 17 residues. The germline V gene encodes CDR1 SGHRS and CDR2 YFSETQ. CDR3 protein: CASSSGSGTTRRDTQYF. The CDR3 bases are TGCGCCAGCAGCTCAGGCTCCGGGACCACACGGAGAGATACGCAGTATTTT.

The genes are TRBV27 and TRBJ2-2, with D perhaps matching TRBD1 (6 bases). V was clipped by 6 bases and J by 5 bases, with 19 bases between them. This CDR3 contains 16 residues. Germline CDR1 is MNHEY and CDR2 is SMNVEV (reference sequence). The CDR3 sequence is CASSPMGHLVTGELFF. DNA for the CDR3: TGTGCCAGCAGCCCCATGGGACATTTGGTAACCGGGGAGCTGTTTTTT.